The 15 T cell receptor beta chains below were found in one sample sequenced in a study of long-term antiretroviral therapy in people with HIV. Version v3.0 of the immunoSEQ assay ran at survey level. Data came from immunoSEQ multiplex PCR; TCRdb stores just in-frame clones and leaves some out. Seen here are 20,000 to 25,000 clones, around 81% observed once, and the top ten hold around 7.2%. The specimen was unsorted PBMCs, collected 1.5 years after starting antiretroviral therapy. These receptors were taken from a man aged 25 to 40 with HIV.

The rearrangement links TRBV5-8 to TRBJ1-1; a weak D match, TRBD1 (6 bases). The CDR3 is 13 residues long. The germline V and J ends were trimmed by 7 bases and 1 base, with 11 bases remaining between them. Germline CDR1 is SGHTS and CDR2 is YDEGEE. CDR3 coding DNA: TGTGCCAGCCCGAGGACAGCGAACACTGAAGCTTTCTTT. Translating gives CASPRTANTEAFF.

The chain carries TRBV15 and TRBJ1-2; 12 bases are shared with TRBD1. The germline CDR1 and CDR2 sequences are LNHNV and YYDKDF (reference sequence). With V trimmed by 2 bases and J by 5 bases, 15 bases remained unmatched. This CDR3 comprises 19 residues. The CDR3 DNA reads TGTGCCACCAGCAGATTTCCGGGACAGGGGGCTGCGACCGGGTATGGCTACACCTTC. This translates into CATSRFPGQGAATGYGYTF. The variable domain in full, with the rest retrieved from reference TRBV15 and TRBJ1-2, is DAMVIQNPRYQVTQFGKPVTLSCSQTLNHNVMYWYQQKSSQAPKLLFHYYDKDFNNEADTPDNFQSRRPNTSFCFLDIRSPGLGDTAMYLCATSRFPGQGAATGYGYTFGSGTRLTVV.

Concerning this clone itself: Germline and junction disagree at one end, which may indicate a read error. This chain joins TRBV2 and TRBJ2-1; perhaps TRBD2 as D (5 bases). The CDR3 loop spans 16 amino acids. Germline CDR1 reads SNHLY; CDR2 reads FYNNEI. The CDR3 loop reads CVSTPGSSSSYNEQFF. The CDR3 DNA sequence: TGTGTCAGCACTCCGGGGAGCTCGAGCTCCTACAATGAGCAGTTCTTC.

V is TRBV5-4 and J is TRBJ2-7; 7 bases agree with TRBD1. V lost 4 bases, J lost 2 bases, and 6 bases stayed unmatched. CDR1 is SGHNT, CDR2 YYREEE, per germline (reference sequence). The CDR3 extends over 14 amino acids. The CDR3 DNA follows: TGTGCCAGCAGCGGGAGACAGGGTACCTACGAGCAGTACTTC. Translation: CASSGRQGTYEQYF.

The rearrangement links TRBV7-2 to TRBJ1-2; tentatively, D is TRBD1 (5 bases). Germline values: CDR1 SGHTA, CDR2 FQGNSA. CDR3 length: 12 residues. The ends were cut back, 1 base at V and 14 bases at J, with 14 bases in the middle. In nucleotides, the CDR3 is TGTGCCAGCAGCTTAGGGGATGGGGGTGCGACCTTC. It is translated as CASSLGDGGATF.

This chain uses TRBV18 with TRBJ2-1; 12 bases align to TRBD2. The ends lost 7 bases at V and 5 bases at J; junction bases unmatched: 3. The germline V gene encodes CDR1 KGHSH and CDR2 LQKENI. The CDR3 covers 14 residues. CDR3 amino acids: CASLTSGGNNEQFF. The CDR3 coding sequence is TGTGCCAGCTTGACTAGCGGGGGCAACAATGAGCAGTTCTTC.

The rearrangement joins TRBV4-1 to TRBJ1-4, with a tentative D call TRBD1 (6 bases). V lost 2 bases and J 4 bases, leaving 11 bases between the germline ends. The CDR3 is 15 amino acids. Looked up from germline, CDR1 is MGHRA and CDR2 is YSYEKL. DNA for the CDR3: TGCGCCAGCAGCCAACTTACAGGGTATAATGAAAAACTGTTTTTT. This codes for CASSQLTGYNEKLFF.

The V gene is TRBV10-3, the J gene TRBJ2-1; D is uncertain. The CDR3 runs 16 residues. Trimming took 0 bases from V and 1 from J, leaving 10 bases between them. Germline CDR1 is ENHRY and CDR2 is SYGVKD. CDR3 coding DNA: TGTGCCATCAGTGAGTCTTCGAGGCGGTCCTACAATGAGCAGTTCTTC. Residues: CAISESSRRSYNEQFF.

This sequence joins TRBV5-1 and TRBJ2-7; 9 bases are shared with TRBD1. This CDR3 spans 15 amino acids. J gave up 5 bases and V 2 bases, and 8 bases lay outside the gene matches. Germline V gene data show CDR1 as SGHRS and CDR2 as YFSETQ. The CDR3 DNA reads TGCGCCAGCAGCTTCAGGACAGGGGATAATGACGAGCAGTACTTC. This sequence encodes CASSFRTGDNDEQYF.

This clone was recorded a few times. The gene calls are TRBV5-1 and TRBJ1-5, with 9 bases that match TRBD1. V was pared by 0 bases and J by 7 bases, with 5 bases of the junction left unmatched. There are 15 residues in the CDR3. Per the germline V gene, CDR1 is SGHRS and CDR2 is YFSETQ. This chain's CDR3 is CASSLASGQGQPQHF. The DNA of the CDR3 is TGCGCCAGCAGCTTGGCCTCGGGACAGGGACAGCCCCAGCATTTT.

This clone was found a few times. The chain uses TRBV28 and TRBJ1-2, with TRBD1 identical over 9 bases. Losses at the gene ends were 6 bases for V and 3 bases for J; bases not matched to a gene: 2. Germline-derived CDR1 and CDR2 are MDHEN and SYDVKM. The CDR3 is made up of 13 amino acids. The CDR3 protein is CASSRTGDYGYTF. As DNA, the CDR3 is TGTGCCAGCAGCCGGACAGGGGACTATGGCTACACCTTC.

The chain combines TRBV7-2 with TRBJ1-5; D is undetermined. Germline V gene data show CDR1 as SGHTA and CDR2 as FQGNSA. The length of the CDR3 is 13 residues. Trimming removed 2 bases from V and 5 bases from J, with 7 bases in between. CDR3 loop: CASSLYVDQPQHF. The CDR3 region has the DNA TGTGCCAGCAGCTTATACGTCGATCAGCCCCAGCATTTT.

The CDR3 loop reads CAISGTRPGSGNTIYF. DNA for the CDR3: TGTGCCATCAGTGGTACTAGGCCGGGCTCTGGAAACACCATATATTTT. This chain uses TRBV10-3 with TRBJ1-3; no clear D. V gave up 4 bases and J gave up 0 bases, with 13 bases separating them. This CDR3 is 16 amino acids long. Per the germline V gene, CDR1 is ENHRY and CDR2 is SYGVKD.

Regarding this clone: Other DNA sequences in this sample translate to the same CDR3. The chain has TRBV30 and TRBJ1-2; the D is unclear. Trimming stripped 2 bases from V and 6 bases from J, with 10 bases between. The CDR3 totals 12 residues. The germline gives CDR1 GTSNPN, CDR2 SVGIG (reference sequence). The CDR3 DNA is TGTGCCTGGAGTATCAGGTCCGATGGCTACACCTTC. Translation gives CAWSIRSDGYTF.

The chain couples TRBV4-2 to TRBJ2-3, with D uncertain. CDR1 is LGHNA, CDR2 YNFKEQ, per germline. The CDR3 is 14 amino acids. The V and J ends lost 0 bases and 9 bases respectively, with 13 bases between them. In DNA form, the CDR3 reads TGTGCCAGCAGCCAAGATGAGATAGGGTACACGCAGTATTTT. Amino acid sequence: CASSQDEIGYTQYF.